This T cell receptor beta chain was recorded in a study of siplizumab effects on memory and regulatory T cells. The V end lost 6 bases, the J end lost 8 bases, and 11 bases lay between the germline ends. This CDR3 has 13 amino acids. The germline V gene has CDR1 MNHEY and CDR2 SVGAGI. The mixed lymphocyte reaction cells underwent coculture at 37°C for over 5 days. Note on this clone: The antigen is not known.

Per sample, the assay covered roughly 9.2 x 10^4 TCR templates. Profiling relied on immunoSEQ multiplex PCR, and the TCRdb table lists in-frame clones only, not all of them. The sample includes about 14,000 clones, approximately 49% of them seen just once. Study outcomes and limitations: Researchers could map only a minor fraction of alloreactive clones to unstimulated subsets. Memory cells seemed less diverse than naive T cells, which also seemed major contributors to the alloresponse. Proof of suppressive function in proliferating Tregs from siplizumab cultures was not established.

This clonotype was sampled from a human donor in good health; the cells came from an allogeneic mixed lymphocyte reaction. Sequenced input: CFSE-low (dividing) CD4+ T cells sorted from an allogeneic mixed lymphocyte reaction. J is TRBJ1-6 and V is TRBV6-5; D gene uncertain. The CDR3 nucleotides read TGTGCCAGCAGGCGTGTGGTGGATTCACCCCTCCACTTT. It is translated as CASRRVVDSPLHF.